This is a list of T cell receptor beta chains from one sample in a study of blood T cells in healthy people across ages. A single record per CDR3 protein comes from TCRdb applying MiXCR to the 5' RACE reads. Of roughly 930,000 distinct CDR3 sequences listed, around 48% are singletons. The material sequenced was blood. Receptors originate from a young man in good health. Each CDR3 is given with its conserved first and last residue. The D gene is left open where the match is weak. The size entry is marked missing in some rows and otherwise reads once, few, many or a size class.

V,D,size,J,CDR3,DNA
TRBV6-2/TRBV6-3,.,.,TRBJ2-3,CASSHEGGGADTQYF,TGTGCCAGCAGCCACGAGGGGGGCGGCGCAGATACGCAGTATTTT
TRBV12-3/TRBV12-4,TRBD2,.,TRBJ2-5,CASSWGLAGQETQYF,TGTGCCAGCAGTTGGGGACTAGCGGGACAAGAGACCCAGTACTTC
TRBV7-9,.,.,TRBJ1-1,CASSSGPIRGNTEAFF,TGTGCCAGCAGCTCTGGACCCATACGGGGGAACACTGAAGCTTTCTTT
TRBV6-5,.,.,TRBJ2-3,CASSYLAGASTDTQYF,TGTGCCAGCAGTTACTTGGCGGGGGCTAGCACAGATACGCAGTATTTT
TRBV28,.,.,TRBJ2-3,CASSLTADTQYF,TGTGCCAGCAGCCTGACAGCAGATACGCAGTATTTT
TRBV12-3/TRBV12-4,TRBD1,many,TRBJ2-7,CASSSGQGSPDEQYF,TGTGCCAGCTCTTCGGGACAGGGGTCCCCGGACGAGCAGTACTTC
TRBV20-1,.,.,TRBJ2-2,CSARRGDTGELFF,TGCAGTGCTAGACGGGGAGACACCGGGGAGCTGTTTTTT
TRBV20-1,.,many,TRBJ2-5,CSAPGSYQETQYF,TGCAGTGCCCCCGGGTCCTACCAAGAGACCCAGTACTTC
TRBV3-1,.,.,TRBJ1-1,CASSQGGGQLEAFF,TGTGCCAGCAGCCAAGGGGGGGGACAACTTGAAGCTTTCTTT
TRBV6-2/TRBV6-3,.,.,TRBJ2-1,CASRLPIAGEQFF,TGTGCCAGCAGACTGCCCATAGCCGGTGAGCAGTTCTTC
TRBV6-1,TRBD1,.,TRBJ2-5,CASSEIPGQGKNEQYF,TGTGCCAGCAGTGAGATCCCGGGACAGGGAAAAAATGAGCAGTACTTC
TRBV14,.,.,TRBJ1-5,CAIKGEDRRSSNQPQHF,TGTGCCATAAAGGGGGAGGACAGACGGAGTAGCAATCAGCCCCAGCATTTT
TRBV25-1,TRBD1,.,TRBJ2-7,CASSEGQGSAYEQYF,TGTGCCAGCAGTGAGGGACAGGGATCAGCCTACGAGCAGTACTTC
TRBV7-2,TRBD2,few,TRBJ2-7,CASSASGGSYEQYF,TGCGCCAGCAGCGCCAGCGGGGGATCCTACGAGCAGTACTTC
TRBV4-1,.,.,TRBJ1-4,CASSQDRPGGLGKLFF,TGCGCCAGCAGCCAAGATCGACCGGGCGGTTTGGGAAAACTGTTTTTT
TRBV6-2/TRBV6-3,.,.,TRBJ2-7,CASSYLSGTHSYEQYF,TGTGCCAGCAGTTATCTTTCCGGGACCCACTCCTACGAGCAGTACTTC
TRBV12-3/TRBV12-4,.,.,TRBJ2-7,CTSSLASRGPVEQYF,TGTACCAGCAGTTTAGCGAGCAGGGGTCCTGTCGAGCAGTACTTC
TRBV5-6,TRBD1,.,TRBJ1-2,CASSRSQPGDRAYGYTF,TGTGCCAGCAGCCGATCCCAGCCGGGGGACAGGGCCTATGGCTACACCTTC
TRBV20-1,.,.,TRBJ1-5,CSARDRRAANQPQHF,TGCAGTGCTAGAGATAGAAGGGCCGCAAATCAGCCCCAGCATTTT
TRBV4-3,TRBD2,.,TRBJ2-1,CASSQEGGGYYNEQFF,TGCGCCAGCAGCCAAGAGGGCGGGGGGTACTACAATGAGCAGTTCTTC
TRBV12-3/TRBV12-4,.,.,TRBJ2-1,CASSFWESSNEQFF,TGTGCCAGCAGTTTTTGGGAAAGCAGCAATGAGCAGTTCTTC
TRBV6-1,.,.,TRBJ2-5,CASSPRSGVETQYF,TGTGCCAGCAGTCCCCGCTCAGGGGTGGAGACCCAGTACTTC
TRBV5-1,.,.,TRBJ2-7,CASSLDPTAYEQYF,TGCGCCAGCAGCTTGGACCCGACAGCCTACGAGCAGTACTTC
TRBV6-5,TRBD1,.,TRBJ2-1,CASSKGQGFNNEQFF,TGTGCCAGCAGTAAAGGACAGGGGTTTAACAATGAGCAGTTCTTC
TRBV28,TRBD2,many,TRBJ2-5,CASSPFRGLGAHQETQYF,TGTGCCAGCAGTCCGTTTAGGGGACTAGGGGCGCACCAAGAGACCCAGTACTTC
TRBV11-3,TRBD2,many,TRBJ2-1,CASSLLAGSHEQFF,TGTGCCAGCAGCTTACTAGCGGGGTCCCATGAGCAGTTCTTC
TRBV20-1,.,.,TRBJ2-7,CSASNRAQSEQYF,TGCAGTGCTAGTAACAGGGCCCAATCCGAGCAGTACTTC
TRBV4-1,.,few,TRBJ1-2,CASSPSTRVANYGYTF,TGCGCCAGCAGCCCCTCTACCAGGGTCGCGAACTATGGCTACACCTTC
TRBV3-1,.,few,TRBJ2-7,CASSQAASRAYEQYF,TGTGCCAGCAGCCAAGCCGCAAGCAGGGCCTACGAGCAGTACTTC
TRBV12-3/TRBV12-4,TRBD2,.,TRBJ2-2,CASSHRTSPNTGELFF,TGTGCCAGCAGTCACCGGACTAGCCCAAACACCGGGGAGCTGTTTTTT
TRBV27,TRBD1,.,TRBJ1-2,CASKQGSIDGYTF,TGTGCCAGCAAACAGGGGAGTATCGACGGCTACACCTTC
TRBV12-3/TRBV12-4,TRBD2,.,TRBJ2-3,CASSLGSGPSSTDTQYF,TGTGCCAGCAGTTTAGGTAGCGGGCCCTCTAGCACAGATACGCAGTATTTT
TRBV7-9,.,.,TRBJ2-3,CASTPLATDTQYF,TGTGCCAGCACCCCGCTCGCGACAGATACGCAGTATTTT
TRBV12-3/TRBV12-4,TRBD2,.,TRBJ2-5,CASSPRLASQETQYF,TGTGCCAGCAGCCCCCGACTAGCGAGCCAAGAGACCCAGTACTTC
TRBV27,.,.,TRBJ2-7,CASTSFVGRPFEQYF,TGTGCCAGCACTTCCTTCGTGGGTCGGCCCTTCGAGCAGTACTTC
TRBV27,.,few,TRBJ2-6,CASSSPGAGANVLTF,TGTGCCAGCAGTTCCCCGGGGGCTGGGGCCAACGTCCTGACTTTC
TRBV5-4,TRBD2,once,TRBJ2-5,CASSPEREGQDEQYF,TGTGCCAGCAGCCCTGAAAGGGAGGGGCAGGATGAGCAGTACTTC
TRBV5-1,.,.,TRBJ1-2,CASSLDRERGYTF,TGCGCCAGCAGCTTGGACAGGGAGCGTGGCTACACCTTC
TRBV5-1,TRBD1,.,TRBJ2-7,CASSFGGQGGDYEQYF,TGCGCCAGCAGCTTTGGGGGACAGGGGGGGGACTACGAGCAGTACTTC
TRBV6-6,.,.,TRBJ2-1,CASSYSVGAGTYNEQFF,TGTGCCAGCAGTTACTCTGTGGGGGCAGGCACCTACAATGAGCAGTTCTTC
TRBV6-2/TRBV6-3,TRBD2,.,TRBJ2-1,CASSYLGLAVTYNEQFF,TGTGCCAGCAGTTACTTAGGACTAGCGGTTACCTACAATGAGCAGTTCTTC
TRBV12-3/TRBV12-4,.,.,TRBJ2-5,CASSQQGGGETQYF,TGTGCCAGCAGTCAACAGGGGGGGGGCGAGACCCAGTACTTC
TRBV6-5,TRBD1,few,TRBJ2-1,CASSYQDRVTYNEQFF,TGTGCCAGCAGTTACCAGGACAGGGTCACCTACAATGAGCAGTTCTTC
TRBV7-3,TRBD2,few,TRBJ2-7,CASSRSQRGLREQYF,TGTGCCAGCAGCCGATCACAGCGGGGGTTGAGGGAGCAGTACTTC
TRBV7-2,TRBD1,.,TRBJ2-5,CASSLGDRARETQYF,TGTGCCAGCAGCTTAGGAGACAGGGCGCGAGAGACCCAGTACTTC
TRBV7-2,TRBD2,few,TRBJ2-4,CASSPSGYKNIQYF,TGTGCCAGCAGCCCTAGCGGTTACAAAAACATTCAGTACTTC
TRBV6-5,.,.,TRBJ2-3,CASSYGSTGTQYF,TGTGCCAGCAGTTACGGCTCCACAGGTACGCAGTATTTT